The 5 T cell receptor beta chains in this list originate from one sample, sequenced in a study of blood T cell repertoires in COVID-19. Clones were read by immunoSEQ multiplex PCR, and TCRdb kept only the in-frame ones, dropping some. The sample includes roughly 320,000 clones, 85% to 90% seen only once; the top ten take over 1%. Input material: peripheral blood. These receptor sequences come from an older man with acute or convalescent COVID-19.

This clone appeared a single time. The rearrangement joins TRBV14 to TRBJ2-7, with TRBD1 matching 9 bases. CDR1 and CDR2 from the germline V gene are SGHDN and FVKESK. This CDR3 comprises 15 residues. V was pared by 1 base and J by 1 base, with 2 bases of the junction left unmatched. The CDR3 here is CASSQVQGASYEQYF. In nucleotides, the CDR3 is TGTGCCAGCAGCCAAGTACAGGGGGCTTCCTACGAGCAGTACTTC.

The J gene is TRBJ2-7, the V gene TRBV6-5; 7 bases are a match to TRBD1. The CDR3 is made up of 14 amino acids. V gave up 7 bases and J gave up 4 bases; unmatched junction bases: 10. CDR1 is MNHEY, CDR2 SVGAGI, per germline. CDR3 amino acids: CASKDRVMVYEQYF. As DNA, the CDR3 is TGTGCCAGCAAAGACAGGGTAATGGTGTACGAGCAGTACTTC.

This rearrangement joins TRBV28 to TRBJ1-4; no clear D. The CDR3 is made up of 15 amino acids. V lost 5 bases, J lost 3 bases, and 13 bases lay in between. In germline, CDR1 is MDHEN, CDR2 SYDVKM. CDR3: CASSATGYANEKLFF. For the CDR3, the DNA is TGTGCCAGCAGTGCCACGGGGTATGCTAATGAAAAACTGTTTTTT.

On this clone: At one end, the junction sequence differs from germline, possibly due to a read error. This chain links TRBV5-1 with TRBJ1-2; 9 bases align to TRBD1. Germline V gene lookup returns CDR1 SGHRS and CDR2 YFSETQ. This CDR3 is 15 amino acids long. CDR3 amino acids: CANSVGGQGQSGYTF. The DNA of the CDR3 is TGCGCCAACAGCGTAGGAGGACAGGGGCAGTCTGGCTACACCTTC.

J is TRBJ2-3 and V is TRBV24-1; 8 bases are shared with TRBD2. V lost 4 bases to trimming and J lost 6 bases; unmatched junction nucleotides: 11. Germline V gene sequence: CDR1 KGHDR, CDR2 SFDVKD. The CDR3 covers 16 residues. The CDR3 DNA follows: TGTGCCACCAGTGACCCGGGACTAGTAAGTTCCGATACGCAGTATTTT. It specifies CATSDPGLVSSDTQYF.